The rows below give T cell receptor beta chains drawn from one sample of a study of blood T cell repertoires in COVID-19. Assay: immunoSEQ multiplex PCR; the TCRdb copy retains only in-frame clones and omits some. This sample has tens of thousands of clones, with roughly 80% found just once. Sequenced: peripheral blood. These receptors all come from a woman between 50 and 59 years old with active or convalescent COVID-19. Each CDR3 is given with its conserved first and last residue. A D gene is named only where the DNA matches it firmly. Expanded clones are given a class, and other clones once, few, many or no size at all.

NA,TRBV4-1,few,TRBJ1-2,TGCGCCAGCAGCCAGCCAAACCTAGTGGAATCTTATGGCTACACCTTC,CASSQPNLVESYGYTF
NA,TRBV7-2,once,TRBJ1-2,TGTGCCAGCAGCTTGCGGCCTCTTAACTATGGCTACACCTTC,CASSLRPLNYGYTF
TRBD2,TRBV4-2,NA,TRBJ2-1,TGTGCCAGCAGCCAAGATCCCTTACTAGCGGGAGTCGGCAATGAGCAGTTCTTC,CASSQDPLLAGVGNEQFF
TRBD2,TRBV11-3,NA,TRBJ2-3,TGTGCCAGCAGCATTAGCGGGAGGATCGCAGATACGCAGTATTTT,CASSISGRIADTQYF
TRBD1,TRBV7-9,once,TRBJ1-5,TGTGCCAGCAGCTCGGACAGGGACGGACAGCCCCAGCATTTT,CASSSDRDGQPQHF
NA,TRBV7-2,NA,TRBJ1-1,TGTGCCAGCAGCTTAAGTGTGACCGCAGGGCCGAAGGCTGAAGCTTTCTTT,CASSLSVTAGPKAEAFF
NA,TRBV9,NA,TRBJ2-2,TGTGCCAGCAGCGTAGCTTTAGGAGTCGGGGAGCTGTTTTTT,CASSVALGVGELFF
TRBD2,TRBV6-5,once,TRBJ2-5,TGTGCCAGCAGTACGGGACTAGCGGGAGAAGAGACCCAGTACTTC,CASSTGLAGEETQYF
TRBD2,TRBV2,NA,TRBJ2-7,TGTGCCAGCAGTGCTAGCGGGAGAGAGCAGTACTTC,CASSASGREQYF
NA,TRBV4-3,NA,TRBJ2-1,TGCGCCAGCAGCCAAGATACAGGCAACTCCTACAATGAGCAGTTCTTC,CASSQDTGNSYNEQFF
NA,TRBV11-2,NA,TRBJ1-3,TGTGCCAGCAGCTTACGGACAGCTGGAAACACCATATATTTT,CASSLRTAGNTIYF
NA,TRBV3-1/TRBV3-2,NA,TRBJ1-1,TGTGCCAGCAGCCAAAGCCGGACTGAAGCTTTCTTT,CASSQSRTEAFF
NA,TRBV29-1,NA,TRBJ2-2,TGCAGCGTTCGGGTGGCGAGCGGGGAGCTGTTTTTT,CSVRVASGELFF
TRBD1,TRBV29-1,NA,TRBJ1-6,TGCAGCGCCCGACAGGGTTTCTCACCCCTCCACTTT,CSARQGFSPLHF
TRBD1,TRBV12-5,NA,TRBJ2-7,TGTGCTAGTGGTTTGACACCCGGGACAGGGTCCACGGGGCAGTACTTC,CASGLTPGTGSTGQYF
TRBD2,TRBV29-1,NA,TRBJ2-2,TGCAGCGTTGGGACTAGCGGGAGGGCCACCGGGGAGCTGTTTTTT,CSVGTSGRATGELFF
TRBD1,TRBV6-2/TRBV6-3,few,TRBJ2-2,TGTGCCAGCAGTCAGGACAGGCCCGGGGAGCTGTTTTTT,CASSQDRPGELFF
TRBD1,TRBV29-1,NA,TRBJ1-1,TGCAGCGTCCCAGAGATAGGGGGCGGGCTTGGGGGTACTGAAGCTTTCTTT,CSVPEIGGGLGGTEAFF
NA,TRBV6-5,NA,TRBJ1-1,TGTGCCAGCACCCGAAGCCCGAACACTGAAGCTTTCTTT,CASTRSPNTEAFF
NA,TRBV6-5,NA,TRBJ2-5,TGTGCCAGCAGTTACTCGCGGGCCCAAGAGACCCAGTACTTC,CASSYSRAQETQYF